This T cell receptor (beta chain) was captured by sequencing in a study of breast tumors, draining lymph nodes, adjacent tissues (dated by TCRdb to 2016 to 2018). At the level of the whole study: TCR beta repertoires were compared across tumor, adjacent nontumor tissue and axillary lymph nodes obtained from breast cancer patients. In human breast cancer, the study set out to evaluate how tumor, surrounding tissue and draining lymph node repertoires relate to one another and whether T cells may move between these sites.

Sequences SGHKS (CDR1) and YYEKEE (CDR2) are obtained from the germline V gene (reference sequence). Spanning cysteine to phenylalanine, the CDR3 consists of 12 amino acids. Of all the DNA, just the CDR3 is kept, 36 bases in frame from base 1. Lymph node samples came from the axillary draining lymph nodes of breast cancer patients. Sequenced using an Illumina HiSeq 2000. Multiplex PCR amplification was used to build the TCR beta chain libraries. The amplified TCR beta chain products were analyzed by high-throughput sequencing. The raw public reads went through TCRdb reprocessing: fastp at Q25, MiXCR clone calling, in-frame beta chains kept. Entries are consolidated by CDR3 protein sequence, retaining the most common genes and DNA. Within this sample are over 200,000 distinct CDR3 sequences, with 34% of them counted one time only. Over 3.5% of the sample is in the top ten clones. Summary of the overall study and its limitations: T-cell repertoire diversity in tumors was found to be lower than in lymph nodes but higher than in nontumor tissue, and preferential V and J gene usage was observed. The conclusion that tumor T cells originate in lymph nodes was framed as consistent with a hypothesis rather than directly demonstrated. The data were considered consistent with the idea that most tumor T cells come from the lymph node and then expand in tumor tissue. The similarity between tumor and nontumor tissue repertoires was significantly greater in luminal-like breast cancer than in basal-like breast cancer.

Remarks on this clonotype: Its specific antigen is unknown. A much larger clone sits a single nucleotide away, making a read error possible.

The chain employs TRBV5-5 and TRBJ2-7; the D segment may tentatively be TRBD1 or TRBD2, each giving 5 matched bases. Sequenced input: axillary lymph node tissue. The sequence was obtained from a female donor with breast cancer. Some clones in this sample may be carry-over from other donors' samples. The CDR3 sequence is CASSPPGREQCF. The sequenced DNA: TGTGCCAGCAGCCCGCCGGGGCGCGAGCAGTGCTTC.